The 19 T cell receptor beta chains presented below share a single source sample, sequenced in a study of T cells expressing NK-cell markers. After re-calling the 5' RACE reads, TCRdb lists one entry per CDR3 protein, DNA absent. The table for this sample gives more than 400,000 distinct CDR3 sequences. The sample was blood T cells: a sorted CD56 or NKG2C T cell subset, CD4+ or CD8+ T cells, or bulk PBMC T cells (not recorded which). Every receptor here comes from a woman between 18 and 75 years old in good health.

The chain has TRBV29-1 and TRBJ2-2; TCRdb gives TRBD2 as the D gene, but with no DNA this cannot be confirmed. This CDR3 region has 15 residues. Germline loops: CDR1 SQVTM, CDR2 ANQGSEA. The CDR3 is CSVEDGGRNTGELFF.

The chain couples TRBV4-2 to TRBJ2-3; the D call from TCRdb, TRBD2, cannot be confirmed without DNA. Germline lookup yields CDR1 LGHNA and CDR2 YNFKEQ. This CDR3 contains 15 residues. This chain's CDR3 is CASSQEGLDGDTQYF.

J is TRBJ2-3 and V is TRBV20-1; TCRdb's D call, TRBD1, is unchecked because there is no DNA. Germline CDR1 DFQATT, CDR2 SNEGSKA (reference sequence). The CDR3 sequence is 14 residues long. The CDR3 sequence is CSADPPGPTDTQYF.

J is TRBJ2-3 and V is TRBV5-6; TCRdb's D call, TRBD1, is unchecked because there is no DNA. Germline CDR1 is SGHDT and CDR2 is YYEEEE. The CDR3 runs 18 residues. The CDR3 is CASSLAGLGPPRPDTQYF.

The chain couples TRBV11-2 to TRBJ1-1. The CDR3 totals 14 residues. The germline V gene encodes CDR1 SGHAT and CDR2 FQNNGV. CDR3: CASSSAGGATEAFF.

The rearrangement uses TRBV4-2 and TRBJ2-2. This CDR3 comprises 14 residues. CDR1 is LGHNA and CDR2 is YNFKEQ in the germline V gene. The CDR3 sequence: CASSQVANTGELFF.

The genes are TRBV2 and TRBJ2-6. The CDR3 is 15 amino acids. Germline CDR1 is SNHLY and CDR2 is FYNNEI. The chain's CDR3 is CASSERISGANVLTF.

The chain combines TRBV7-3 with TRBJ2-2. There are 14 residues in the CDR3. CDR1 is SGHTA, CDR2 FQGTGA, per germline. Here the CDR3 reads CASSLTRSTGELFF. Full variable domain (missing parts from reference TRBV7-3 and TRBJ2-2): GAGVSQTPSNKVTEKGKYVELRCDPISGHTALYWYRQSLGQGPEFLIYFQGTGAADDSGLPNDRFFAVRPEGSVSTLKIQRTERGDSAVYLCASSLTRSTGELFFGEGSRLTVL.

The chain's CDR3 is CASSTPGQLAKNIQYF. The V gene is TRBV19, the J gene TRBJ2-4; without DNA, the TCRdb call of TRBD1 cannot be checked. This CDR3 is 16 amino acids long. Germline loops: CDR1 LNHDA, CDR2 SQIVND (reference sequence). The entire variable domain, with the rest obtained from reference TRBV19 and TRBJ2-4, is as follows: DGGITQSPKYLFRKEGQNVTLSCEQNLNHDAMYWYRQDPGQGLRLIYYSQIVNDFQKGDIAEGYSVSREKKESFPLTVTSAQKNPTAFYLCASSTPGQLAKNIQYFGAGTRLSVL.

The chain combines TRBV4-1 with TRBJ2-3; TCRdb designates TRBD2, a call that cannot be tested without DNA. The CDR3 spans 15 residues. Germline CDR1 is MGHRA and CDR2 is YSYEKL. CDR3 protein: CASTKSGGAPDTQYF.

The chain employs TRBV12-3 or TRBV12-4 and TRBJ1-3. This CDR3 comprises 14 residues. The CDR3 region is CASSYGLDGNTIYF.

The CDR3: CATSRDRAKNSPLHF. The gene calls are TRBV15 and TRBJ1-6; with no DNA, the TCRdb D assignment of TRBD1 cannot be verified. This CDR3 spans 15 amino acids. CDR1 and CDR2 (germline): LNHNV, YYDKDF (reference sequence).

V usage is TRBV27 and J usage is TRBJ1-1; absent DNA, TCRdb's TRBD1 call cannot be checked. The CDR3 has 13 amino acids. In germline, CDR1 is MNHEY, CDR2 SMNVEV (reference sequence). The CDR3 loop is CASGTRVGTEAFF.

The CDR3 here is CASSFGTAGLGGYTF. This chain uses TRBV7-9 with TRBJ1-2; checking the TCRdb D call of TRBD1 is not possible without DNA. The CDR3 spans 15 residues. Germline V gene data show CDR1 as SEHNR and CDR2 as FQNEAQ (reference sequence).

The chain has TRBV3-1 and TRBJ1-4; the TCRdb call, TRBD1, lacks DNA for checking. The CDR3 extends over 15 amino acids. Germline V CDR1 and CDR2: LGHDT, YNNKEL (reference sequence). This chain's CDR3 is CASSQRAGAGEKLFF.

The rearrangement joins TRBV20-1 to TRBJ1-5; with no DNA, the TCRdb D assignment of TRBD1 cannot be verified. Germline V gene lookup returns CDR1 DFQATT and CDR2 SNEGSKA (reference sequence). The CDR3 contains 16 residues. The CDR3: CSARVTGQPSNQPQHF.

V is TRBV19 and J is TRBJ2-7; absent DNA, TCRdb's TRBD2 call cannot be checked. CDR1 is LNHDA, CDR2 SQIVND, per germline (reference sequence). This CDR3 has 14 residues. The CDR3 reads CASSSAEGAYEQYF.

The CDR3 sequence is CASSQLQMNSANYGYTF. The chain is built from TRBV4-3 and TRBJ1-2. The CDR3 is 17 residues long. Germline assignment: CDR1 LGHNA and CDR2 YSLEER.

This chain uses TRBV19 with TRBJ1-2; TCRdb's D call, TRBD1, is unchecked because there is no DNA. The CDR3 length is 15 residues. In germline, CDR1 is LNHDA, CDR2 SQIVND (reference sequence). The CDR3 region is CASSIWTDRGYGYTF.